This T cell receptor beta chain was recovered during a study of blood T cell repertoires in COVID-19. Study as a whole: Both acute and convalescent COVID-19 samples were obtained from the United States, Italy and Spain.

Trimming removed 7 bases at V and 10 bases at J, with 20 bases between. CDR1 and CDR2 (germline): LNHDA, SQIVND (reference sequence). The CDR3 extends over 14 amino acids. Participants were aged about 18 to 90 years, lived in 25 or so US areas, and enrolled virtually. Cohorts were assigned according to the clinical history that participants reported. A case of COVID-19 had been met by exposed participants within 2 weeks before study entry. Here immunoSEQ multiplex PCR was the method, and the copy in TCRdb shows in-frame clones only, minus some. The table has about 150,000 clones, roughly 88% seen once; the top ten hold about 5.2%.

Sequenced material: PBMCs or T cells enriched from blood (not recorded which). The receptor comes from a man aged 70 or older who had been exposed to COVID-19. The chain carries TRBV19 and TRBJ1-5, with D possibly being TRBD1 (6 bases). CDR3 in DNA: TGTGCCAGTATGGGGGGGGGCCGCAGCCATCCCCAGCATTTT. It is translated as CASMGGGRSHPQHF.